This entry lists 8 T cell receptor beta chains sequenced from one sample in a study of cytomegalovirus exposure and HLA in healthy donors. Method: immunoSEQ multiplex PCR; TCRdb's copy keeps in-frame clones and lacks some. This table has about 350,000 clones, about 85% appearing once. The sample taken for sequencing was PBMCs. These receptors were obtained from a woman in her 30s in good health and CMV-seropositive.

This clone was detected only a few times. The V call is TRBV28, the J call TRBJ1-1; tentative D call: TRBD1 (5 bases). The V end lost 3 bases, the J end lost 4 bases, and 6 bases lay between the germline ends. Germline lookup yields CDR1 MDHEN and CDR2 SYDVKM. The CDR3 length is 12 residues. CDR3: CASSFGGTEAFF. DNA for the CDR3: TGTGCCAGCAGTTTTGGGGGCACTGAAGCTTTCTTT.

This chain links TRBV28 with TRBJ2-2; D not certain. V dropped 6 bases and J dropped 7 bases, with 12 bases sitting between them. The CDR3 spans 13 residues. Germline lookup yields CDR1 MDHEN and CDR2 SYDVKM. CDR3 coding DNA: TGTGCCAGCAGCCCCCGAGCCGGCGGGGAGCTGTTTTTT. Translated: CASSPRAGGELFF.

The chain uses TRBV7-8 and TRBJ2-5, with D perhaps TRBD1 (6 bases). The CDR3 has 14 amino acids. The V gene lost 5 bases and the J gene lost 1 base, with 11 bases spanning the gap. CDR1 and CDR2 from the germline V gene are SGHVS and FQNEAQ. This CDR3 is CASSTGTPQETQYF. Written as DNA, the CDR3 is TGTGCCAGCAGCACTGGGACACCCCAAGAGACCCAGTACTTC.

V is TRBV28 and J is TRBJ1-2; D gene unclear. The germline gives CDR1 MDHEN, CDR2 SYDVKM. CDR3 size: 14 residues. V lost 6 bases and J 8 bases, leaving 19 bases between the germline ends. The CDR3: CASSLGTRVSGYTF. CDR3 nucleotides: TGTGCCAGCAGCCTTGGCACCCGGGTCTCGGGCTACACCTTC.

This clone turned up a few times. The chain couples TRBV7-9 to TRBJ1-6; D unclear. V was cut by 5 bases and J by 0 bases, with 11 bases left in between. The CDR3 spans 16 residues. Per the germline V gene, CDR1 is SEHNR and CDR2 is FQNEAQ (reference sequence). The CDR3 sequence is CASSLPDTSYNSPLHF. The CDR3 region has the DNA TGTGCCAGCAGCCTCCCTGACACCTCCTATAATTCACCCCTCCACTTT.

This clone was detected only a few times. The genes are TRBV29-1 and TRBJ1-2; D unresolved. The CDR3 is 12 residues long. Trimming stripped 8 bases from V and 2 bases from J, with 12 bases between. The germline gives CDR1 SQVTM, CDR2 ANQGSEA. The CDR3 sequence: CSFAADNYGYTF. CDR3 sequence (DNA): TGCAGCTTCGCGGCGGACAACTATGGCTACACCTTC.

The CDR3 region is CASSLPDFLAGSYEQYF. In nucleotides, the CDR3 is TGTGCCAGCAGTTTACCTGACTTTTTAGCGGGGTCCTACGAGCAGTACTTC. The chain is built from TRBV28 and TRBJ2-7, with 8 bases fitting TRBD2. This CDR3 comprises 17 residues. After removal of 2 bases from V and 1 base from J, the junction contained 10 bases not matched to a gene. Germline V lookup: CDR1 MDHEN, CDR2 SYDVKM.

The rearrangement joins TRBV7-6 to TRBJ1-5, with D perhaps TRBD1 (6 bases). The CDR3 covers 15 residues. Germline loops: CDR1 SGHVS, CDR2 FNYEAQ. Trimming pared 1 base from V and 5 bases from J, leaving 12 bases between. CDR3 sequence reads: CASSLVGGVDQPQHF. The CDR3 DNA sequence: TGTGCCAGCAGCTTAGTAGGGGGTGTAGATCAGCCCCAGCATTTT.